This is a list of T cell receptor beta chains from one sample in a study of blood T cell repertoires in COVID-19. The method was immunoSEQ multiplex PCR; TCRdb's version includes in-frame clones alone and lacks a portion of them. The data show roughly 230,000 clones, more than 65% seen once. The sequenced sample was PBMCs or T cells enriched from blood (not recorded which). The receptors here all came from a middle-aged man who had recovered from COVID-19. The CDR3 runs from the conserved cysteine through the conserved F or W. D genes are given only for firm matches. Not all rows give a size; the values are once, few, many and, for expanded clones, a class.

16	.	TRBV6-5	TRBD1	TRBJ1-2	CASSYSRDRGNHGYTF	TGTGCCAGCAGTTACTCGAGGGACAGGGGGAACCATGGCTACACCTTC
15	.	TRBV18	.	TRBJ2-7	CASLFDRNPSYEQYF	TGTGCCAGTCTCTTTGACAGAAACCCCTCCTACGAGCAGTACTTC
13	.	TRBV7-9	.	TRBJ1-5	CASSLESAQPQHF	TGTGCCAGCAGCTTAGAGAGCGCGCAGCCCCAGCATTTT
18	.	TRBV5-1	TRBD1	TRBJ1-1	CASSLALDRRAPNTEAFF	TGCGCCAGCAGCTTGGCTTTGGACAGGAGGGCGCCGAACACTGAAGCTTTCTTT
18	few	TRBV10-1	.	TRBJ2-7	CASSESKKGTLPFYEQYF	TGCGCCAGCAGTGAGTCGAAAAAGGGGACTCTCCCTTTTTACGAGCAGTACTTC
17	.	TRBV27	.	TRBJ1-1	CASSPYLGGGRRTEAFF	TGTGCCAGCAGTCCGTATCTGGGTGGGGGGAGGAGGACTGAAGCTTTCTTT
16	few	TRBV13	.	TRBJ2-3	CASSLKLSGSTDTQYF	TGTGCCAGCAGCTTAAAACTTAGCGGATCCACAGATACGCAGTATTTT
14	.	TRBV9	.	TRBJ1-2	CASSVVAGGDGYTF	TGTGCCAGCAGCGTAGTAGCGGGAGGGGATGGCTACACCTTC
13	.	TRBV10-3	TRBD1	TRBJ1-1	CATRDREDTEAFF	TGTGCCACCCGGGACAGGGAGGACACTGAAGCTTTCTTT
13	once	TRBV12-3/TRBV12-4	.	TRBJ1-4	CASSFLGVEKLFF	TGTGCCAGCAGTTTTCTGGGAGTTGAAAAACTGTTTTTT
15	.	TRBV11-2	.	TRBJ2-3	CASSLEAPSTDTQYF	TGTGCCAGCAGCTTAGAAGCCCCTAGCACAGATACGCAGTATTTT
16	.	TRBV9	.	TRBJ2-1	CASSVDTLVPYNEQFF	TGTGCCAGCAGCGTAGATACACTAGTCCCCTACAATGAGCAGTTCTTC
13	.	TRBV29-1	.	TRBJ1-1	CSVEGGRVSEAFF	TGCAGCGTTGAAGGTGGCAGGGTTAGTGAAGCTTTCTTT
16	.	TRBV28	TRBD2	TRBJ2-2	CASQGAGLAGTGELFF	TGTGCCAGCCAAGGTGCCGGACTAGCGGGCACCGGGGAGCTGTTTTTT
13	.	TRBV6-5	TRBD2	TRBJ2-3	CASRLAGGDTQYF	TGTGCCAGCAGACTAGCGGGAGGGGATACGCAGTATTTT
15	.	TRBV11-2	TRBD2	TRBJ2-3	CASSLASGSADTQYF	TGTGCCAGCAGCTTAGCTAGCGGGAGCGCAGATACGCAGTATTTT
17	.	TRBV5-1	TRBD2	TRBJ2-7	CASSLLSSGAISYEQYF	TGCGCCAGCAGCTTACTCAGTAGCGGGGCAATCTCCTACGAGCAGTACTTC
13	.	TRBV2	TRBD1	TRBJ1-2	CASSATGDYGYTF	TGTGCCAGCAGTGCGACAGGGGACTATGGCTACACCTTC
11	.	TRBV5-6	.	TRBJ2-5	CASSLAETQYF	TGTGCCAGCAGCTTGGCGGAGACCCAGTACTTC
14	.	TRBV6-5	TRBD1	TRBJ2-1	CASSWDRGGNEQFF	TGTGCCAGCAGTTGGGACAGGGGCGGGAATGAGCAGTTCTTC